These 9 T cell receptor beta chains share one sample of origin, sequenced in a study of naive and memory T cell subsets. General study points: A few larger clonotypes appeared in naive repertoires, especially CD8, possibly memory cells re-expressing CD45RA.

These receptors are not linked to any known antigen. An equimolar mix of two oligonucleotides served as the beta constant-region primer for TRBC1 and TRBC2. Four rounds of PCR amplified the ligated cDNA using nested alpha and beta constant-region primers plus SP2. MiXCR, run by TCRdb on the UMI-ligation and nested PCR reads, gives a single entry per CDR3 protein. Among under 150,000 distinct CDR3 sequences listed, 15% to 25% were seen once. The sequencing sample was made of naive CD8+ T cells from blood. These TCRs come from a human donor in good health.

This chain uses TRBV4-1 with TRBJ1-5; the D is unclear. Trimming pared 4 bases from V and 2 bases from J, leaving 18 bases between. The germline CDR1 and CDR2 sequences are MGHRA and YSYEKL. The CDR3 sequence is 17 residues long. CDR3 sequence reads: CASSPWSGVLGNQPQHF. The CDR3 nucleotides read TGCGCCAGCAGCCCATGGAGCGGTGTTCTGGGCAATCAGCCCCAGCATTTT.

This clonotype was found a few times. The genes are TRBV9 and TRBJ1-1; the match to TRBD1 covers 7 bases. Losses at the gene ends were 3 bases for V and 10 bases for J; bases not matched to a gene: 6. The CDR3 sequence is 12 residues long. Germline V gives CDR1 SGDLS, CDR2 YYNGEE. CDR3 protein: CASSALQGLAFF. CDR3 nucleotides: TGTGCCAGCAGCGCCCTACAGGGGTTAGCTTTCTTT.

In its sample, this clonotype was seen a few times. This rearrangement joins TRBV27 to TRBJ2-7; the match to TRBD2 covers 12 bases. V gave up 4 bases and J gave up 6 bases; unmatched junction bases: 7. This CDR3 contains 15 residues. Germline V lookup: CDR1 MNHEY, CDR2 SMNVEV (reference sequence). The CDR3 DNA is TGTGCCAGCAGTTCCCTAGCGGGAGGGCCGGGCGAGCAGTACTTC. The encoded protein is CASSSLAGGPGEQYF.

The chain carries TRBV5-1 and TRBJ1-1, with D perhaps matching TRBD1 (5 bases). In germline, CDR1 is SGHRS, CDR2 YFSETQ. This CDR3 spans 14 amino acids. Trimming shortened V by 2 bases and J by 6 bases, and 14 bases separated the two germline ends. CDR3 in DNA: TGCGCCAGCAGCTTCAGACAGCCCAGGGCTGAAGCTTTCTTT. Amino acid sequence: CASSFRQPRAEAFF. Variable domain in full (rest from reference TRBV5-1 and TRBJ1-1): KAGVTQTPRYLIKTRGQQVTLSCSPISGHRSVSWYQQTPGQGLQFLFEYFSETQRNKGNFPGRFSGRQFSNSRSEMNVSTLELGDSALYLCASSFRQPRAEAFFGQGTRLTVV.

The table lists this clonotype with a few counts. The gene calls are TRBV3-1 and TRBJ1-4, with D uncertain. This CDR3 contains 14 residues. The V and J ends lost 0 bases and 5 bases respectively, with 7 bases between them. Germline V CDR1 and CDR2: LGHDT, YNNKEL (reference sequence). The CDR3 loop reads CASSQDAGNEKLFF. CDR3 coding DNA: TGTGCCAGCAGCCAAGACGCGGGGAATGAAAAACTGTTTTTT. The complete variable domain, with remaining parts taken from reference TRBV3-1 and TRBJ1-4, reads DTAVSQTPKYLVTQMGNDKSIKCEQNLGHDTMYWYKQDSKKFLKIMFSYNNKELIINETVPNRFSPKSPDKAHLNLHINSLELGDSAVYFCASSQDAGNEKLFFGSGTQLSVL.

The chain employs TRBV7-9 and TRBJ1-6; 9 bases are a match to TRBD1. The CDR3 runs to 15 residues. The ends lost 4 bases at V and 8 bases at J; junction bases unmatched: 6. Germline CDR1 SEHNR, CDR2 FQNEAQ (reference sequence). The CDR3 protein is CASSSDRGLDSPLHF. The CDR3 DNA sequence: TGTGCCAGCAGCTCGGACAGGGGTCTGGATTCACCCCTCCACTTT.

This clonotype was seen a handful of times. J is TRBJ2-1 and V is TRBV28, with 8 bases matching TRBD2. CDR3 length: 17 residues. Looked up from germline, CDR1 is MDHEN and CDR2 is SYDVKM. V shed 4 bases, J shed 4 bases, and the junction held 12 bases outside the gene matches. The CDR3 region is CASSSDRSSGSYNEQFF. CDR3 bases: TGTGCCAGCAGTTCCGACCGCTCCAGCGGGAGTTACAATGAGCAGTTCTTC.

The sample holds a few counts of this clonotype. The V call is TRBV20-1, the J call TRBJ2-1; TRBD2 matches at 7 bases. The germline V gene encodes CDR1 DFQATT and CDR2 SNEGSKA (reference sequence). The CDR3 has 13 residues. V lost 5 bases to trimming and J lost 6 bases; unmatched junction nucleotides: 7. The CDR3 protein is CSAPGGRFNEQFF. The CDR3, as DNA: TGCAGTGCTCCCGGGGGGAGATTCAATGAGCAGTTCTTC.

This clonotype was picked up a small number of times. The chain links TRBV7-9 to TRBJ2-7, with D possibly called TRBD1 or TRBD2 (5 bases each). The germline V and J ends were trimmed by 5 bases and 6 bases, with 11 bases remaining between them. The CDR3 loop spans 12 amino acids. The germline gives CDR1 SEHNR, CDR2 FQNEAQ (reference sequence). The CDR3 nucleotides read TGTGCCAGCAGCCCAGGGACGATCGAGCAGTACTTC. Translated, it gives CASSPGTIEQYF. The whole variable domain, remainder taken from reference TRBV7-9 and TRBJ2-7, is DTGVSQNPRHKITKRGQNVTFRCDPISEHNRLYWYRQTLGQGPEFLTYFQNEAQLEKSRLLSDRFSAERPKGSFSTLEIQRTEQGDSAMYLCASSPGTIEQYFGPGTRLTVT.